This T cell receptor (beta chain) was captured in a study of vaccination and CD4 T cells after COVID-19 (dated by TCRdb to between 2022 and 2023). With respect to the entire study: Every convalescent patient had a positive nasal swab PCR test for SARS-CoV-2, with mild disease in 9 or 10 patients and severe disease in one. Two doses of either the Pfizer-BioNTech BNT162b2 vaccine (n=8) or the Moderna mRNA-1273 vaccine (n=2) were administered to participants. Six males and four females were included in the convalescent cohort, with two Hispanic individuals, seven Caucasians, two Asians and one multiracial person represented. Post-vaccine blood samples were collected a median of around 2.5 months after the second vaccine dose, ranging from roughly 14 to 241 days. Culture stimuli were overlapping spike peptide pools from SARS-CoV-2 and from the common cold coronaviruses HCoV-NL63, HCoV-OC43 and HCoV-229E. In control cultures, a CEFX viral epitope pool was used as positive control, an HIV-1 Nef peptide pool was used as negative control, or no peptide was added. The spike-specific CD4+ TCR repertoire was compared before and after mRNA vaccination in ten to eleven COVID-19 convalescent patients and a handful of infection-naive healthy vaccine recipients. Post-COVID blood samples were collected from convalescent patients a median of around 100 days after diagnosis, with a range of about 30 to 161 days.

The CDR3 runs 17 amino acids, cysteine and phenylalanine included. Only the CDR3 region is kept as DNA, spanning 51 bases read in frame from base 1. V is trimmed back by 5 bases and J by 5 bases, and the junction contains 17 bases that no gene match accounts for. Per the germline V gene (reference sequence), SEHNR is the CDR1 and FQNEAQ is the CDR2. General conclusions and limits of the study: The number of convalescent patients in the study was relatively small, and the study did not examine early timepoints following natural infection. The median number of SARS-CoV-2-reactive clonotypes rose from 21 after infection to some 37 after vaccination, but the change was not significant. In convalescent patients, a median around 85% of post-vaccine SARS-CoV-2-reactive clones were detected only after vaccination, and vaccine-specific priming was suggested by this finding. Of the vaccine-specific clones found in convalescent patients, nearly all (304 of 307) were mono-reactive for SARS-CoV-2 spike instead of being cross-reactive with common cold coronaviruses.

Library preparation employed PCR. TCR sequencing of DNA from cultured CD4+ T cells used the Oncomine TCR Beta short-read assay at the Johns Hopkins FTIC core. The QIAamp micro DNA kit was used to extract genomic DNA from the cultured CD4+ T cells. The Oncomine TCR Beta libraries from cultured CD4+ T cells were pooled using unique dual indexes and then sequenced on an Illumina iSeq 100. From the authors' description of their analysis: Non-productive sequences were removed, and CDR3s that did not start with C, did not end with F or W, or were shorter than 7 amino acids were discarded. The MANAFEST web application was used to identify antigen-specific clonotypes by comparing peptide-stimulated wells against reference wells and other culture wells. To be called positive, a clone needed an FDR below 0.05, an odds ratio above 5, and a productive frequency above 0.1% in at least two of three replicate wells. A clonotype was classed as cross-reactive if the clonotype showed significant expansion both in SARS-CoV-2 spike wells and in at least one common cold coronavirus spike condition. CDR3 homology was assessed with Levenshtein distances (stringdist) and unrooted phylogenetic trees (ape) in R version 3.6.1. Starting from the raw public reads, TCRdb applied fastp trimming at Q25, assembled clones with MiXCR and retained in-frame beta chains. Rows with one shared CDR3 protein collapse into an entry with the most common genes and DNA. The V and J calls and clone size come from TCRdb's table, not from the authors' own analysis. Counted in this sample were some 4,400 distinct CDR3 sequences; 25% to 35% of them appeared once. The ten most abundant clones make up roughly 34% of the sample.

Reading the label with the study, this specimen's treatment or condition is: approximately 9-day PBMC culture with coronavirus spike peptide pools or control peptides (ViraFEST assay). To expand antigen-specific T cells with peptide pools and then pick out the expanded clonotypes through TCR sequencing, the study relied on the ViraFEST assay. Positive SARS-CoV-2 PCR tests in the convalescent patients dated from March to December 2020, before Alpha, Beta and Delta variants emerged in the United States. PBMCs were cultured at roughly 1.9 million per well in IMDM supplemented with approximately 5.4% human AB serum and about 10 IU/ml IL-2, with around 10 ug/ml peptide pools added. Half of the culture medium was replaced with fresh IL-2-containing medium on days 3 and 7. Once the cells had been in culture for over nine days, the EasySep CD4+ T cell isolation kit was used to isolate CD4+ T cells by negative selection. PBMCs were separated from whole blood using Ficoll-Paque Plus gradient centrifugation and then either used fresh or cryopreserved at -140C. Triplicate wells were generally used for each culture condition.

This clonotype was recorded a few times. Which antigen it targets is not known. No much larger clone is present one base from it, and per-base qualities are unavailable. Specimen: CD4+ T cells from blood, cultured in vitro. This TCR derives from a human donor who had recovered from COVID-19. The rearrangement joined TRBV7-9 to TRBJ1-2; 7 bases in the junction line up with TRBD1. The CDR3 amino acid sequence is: CASSLLGQSKGVYGYTF. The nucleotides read TGTGCCAGCAGCCTCTTGGGACAGTCAAAAGGGGTATATGGCTACACCTTC.